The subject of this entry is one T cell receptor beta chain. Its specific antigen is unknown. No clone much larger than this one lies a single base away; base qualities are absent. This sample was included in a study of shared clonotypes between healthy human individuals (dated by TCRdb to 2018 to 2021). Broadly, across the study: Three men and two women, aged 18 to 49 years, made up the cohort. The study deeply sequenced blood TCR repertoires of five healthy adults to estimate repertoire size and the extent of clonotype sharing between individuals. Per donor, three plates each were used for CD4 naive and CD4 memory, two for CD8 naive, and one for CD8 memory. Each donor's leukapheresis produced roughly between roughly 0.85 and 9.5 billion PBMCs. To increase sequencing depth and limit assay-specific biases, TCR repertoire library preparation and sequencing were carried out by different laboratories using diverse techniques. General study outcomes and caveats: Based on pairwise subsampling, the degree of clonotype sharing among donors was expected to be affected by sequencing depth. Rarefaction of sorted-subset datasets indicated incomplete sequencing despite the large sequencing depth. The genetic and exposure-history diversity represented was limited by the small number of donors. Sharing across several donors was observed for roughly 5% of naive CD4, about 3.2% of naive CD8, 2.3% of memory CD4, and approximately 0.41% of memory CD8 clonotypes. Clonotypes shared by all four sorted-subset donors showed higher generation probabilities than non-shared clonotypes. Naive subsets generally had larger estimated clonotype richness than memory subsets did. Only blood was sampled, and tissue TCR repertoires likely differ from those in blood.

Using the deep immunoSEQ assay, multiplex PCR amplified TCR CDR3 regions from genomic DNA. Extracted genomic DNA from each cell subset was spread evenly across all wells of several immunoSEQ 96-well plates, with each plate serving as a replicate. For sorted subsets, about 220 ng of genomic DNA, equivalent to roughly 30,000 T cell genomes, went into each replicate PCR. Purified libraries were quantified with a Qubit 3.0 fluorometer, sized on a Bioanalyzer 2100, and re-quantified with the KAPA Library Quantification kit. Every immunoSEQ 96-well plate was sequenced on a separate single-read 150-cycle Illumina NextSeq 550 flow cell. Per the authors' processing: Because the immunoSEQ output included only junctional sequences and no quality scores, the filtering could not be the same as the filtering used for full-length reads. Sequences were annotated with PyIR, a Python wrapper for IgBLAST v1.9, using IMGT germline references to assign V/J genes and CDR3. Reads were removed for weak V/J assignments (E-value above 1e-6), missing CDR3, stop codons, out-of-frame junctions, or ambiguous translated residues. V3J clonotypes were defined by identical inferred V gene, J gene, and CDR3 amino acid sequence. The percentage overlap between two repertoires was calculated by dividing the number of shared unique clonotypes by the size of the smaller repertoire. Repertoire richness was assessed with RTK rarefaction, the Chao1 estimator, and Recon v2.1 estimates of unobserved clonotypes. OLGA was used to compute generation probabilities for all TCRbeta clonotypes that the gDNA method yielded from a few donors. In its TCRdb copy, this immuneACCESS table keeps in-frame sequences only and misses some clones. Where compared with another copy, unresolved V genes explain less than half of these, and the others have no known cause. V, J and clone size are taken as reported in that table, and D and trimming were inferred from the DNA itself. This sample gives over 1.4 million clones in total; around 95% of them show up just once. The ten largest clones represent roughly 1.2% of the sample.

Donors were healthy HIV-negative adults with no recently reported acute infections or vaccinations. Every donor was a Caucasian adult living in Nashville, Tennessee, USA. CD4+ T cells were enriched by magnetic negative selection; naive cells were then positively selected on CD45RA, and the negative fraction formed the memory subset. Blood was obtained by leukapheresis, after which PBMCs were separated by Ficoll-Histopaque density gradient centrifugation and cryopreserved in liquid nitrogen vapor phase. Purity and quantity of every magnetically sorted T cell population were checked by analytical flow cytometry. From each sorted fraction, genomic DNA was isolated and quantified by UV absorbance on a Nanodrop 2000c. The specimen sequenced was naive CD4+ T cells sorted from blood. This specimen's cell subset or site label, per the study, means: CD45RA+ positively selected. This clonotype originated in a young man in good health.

The CDR3 region: CASSFGQLYNEQFF. In nucleotides, the sequence is TGTGCCAGCAGCTTTGGGCAGCTCTACAATGAGCAGTTCTTC. This receptor chain uses TRBV7-9 and TRBJ2-1, with an unclear D gene assignment. From the germline V gene (reference sequence), CDR1 is SEHNR and CDR2 is FQNEAQ. Trimming costs V 3 bases and J 3 bases, and their ends lie 9 bases apart. From cysteine to phenylalanine, the CDR3 is 14 amino acids long. CDR3 DNA is the only sequence kept; it has 42 bases, read in frame from the first base.